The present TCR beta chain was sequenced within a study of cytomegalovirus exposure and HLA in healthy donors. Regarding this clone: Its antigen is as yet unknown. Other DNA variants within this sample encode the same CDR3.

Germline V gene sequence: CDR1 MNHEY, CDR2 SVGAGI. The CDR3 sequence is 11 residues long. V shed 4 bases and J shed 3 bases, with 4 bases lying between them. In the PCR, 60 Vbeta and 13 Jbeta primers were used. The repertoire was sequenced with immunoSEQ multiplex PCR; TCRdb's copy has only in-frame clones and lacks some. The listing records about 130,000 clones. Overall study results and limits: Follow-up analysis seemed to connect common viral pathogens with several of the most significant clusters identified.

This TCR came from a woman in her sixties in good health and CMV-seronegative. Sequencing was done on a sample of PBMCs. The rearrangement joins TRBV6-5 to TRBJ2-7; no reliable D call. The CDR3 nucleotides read TGTGCCAGCAGTTCCTTCTACGAGCAGTACTTC. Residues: CASSSFYEQYF.